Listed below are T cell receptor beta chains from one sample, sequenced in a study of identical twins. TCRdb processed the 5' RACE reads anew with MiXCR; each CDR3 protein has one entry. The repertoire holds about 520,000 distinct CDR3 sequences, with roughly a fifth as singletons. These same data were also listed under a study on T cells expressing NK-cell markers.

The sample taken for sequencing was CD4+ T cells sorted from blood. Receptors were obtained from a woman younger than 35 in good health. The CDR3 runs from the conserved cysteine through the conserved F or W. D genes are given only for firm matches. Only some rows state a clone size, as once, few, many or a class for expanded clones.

CDR3 DNA: TGCAGTGCAGAAGGGGGCGAGGATACGCAGTATTTT
CDR3 protein: CSAEGGEDTQYF
clone size: few
J gene: TRBJ2-3
V gene: TRBV20-1
D gene: TRBD1
CDR3 length: 12

CDR3 DNA: TGCGCCAGCAGCCAAGCCGAACATCCCAACGAGCAGTACTTC
CDR3 protein: CASSQAEHPNEQYF
clone size: few
J gene: TRBJ2-7
V gene: TRBV4-3
D gene: NA
CDR3 length: 14

CDR3 DNA: TGTGCCAGCAGGGACAGGGGTTTGGACAAAAACATTCAGTACTTC
CDR3 protein: CASRDRGLDKNIQYF
clone size: NA
J gene: TRBJ2-4
V gene: TRBV2
D gene: TRBD1
CDR3 length: 15

CDR3 DNA: TGTGCCAGCAGCCAAGGGGGGACTAGCCGCGAGCAGTACTTC
CDR3 protein: CASSQGGTSREQYF
clone size: NA
J gene: TRBJ2-7
V gene: TRBV3-1
D gene: TRBD2
CDR3 length: 14

CDR3 DNA: TGCAGTGCTAGAGATCGCAGGGGGGGCTCCTACGAGCAGTACTTC
CDR3 protein: CSARDRRGGSYEQYF
clone size: NA
J gene: TRBJ2-7
V gene: TRBV20-1
D gene: NA
CDR3 length: 15

CDR3 DNA: TGTGCCAGCAGCTTAGGGAGGGTCGGTGAAGCTTTCTTT
CDR3 protein: CASSLGRVGEAFF
clone size: NA
J gene: TRBJ1-1
V gene: TRBV7-2
D gene: NA
CDR3 length: 13

CDR3 DNA: TGTGCCAGCAGCCAAGGACTCGGGGGCGCGCAGGGGACCCAGTACTTC
CDR3 protein: CASSQGLGGAQGTQYF
clone size: NA
J gene: TRBJ2-5
V gene: TRBV3-1
D gene: NA
CDR3 length: 16

CDR3 DNA: TGTGCCAGCAGTTCCCCGGGCGCGCAGTATTTT
CDR3 protein: CASSSPGAQYF
clone size: few
J gene: TRBJ2-3
V gene: TRBV5-6
D gene: NA
CDR3 length: 11

CDR3 DNA: TGTGCCATCAGTGCGGGATTCATGAACACTGAAGCTTTCTTT
CDR3 protein: CAISAGFMNTEAFF
clone size: few
J gene: TRBJ1-1
V gene: TRBV10-3
D gene: NA
CDR3 length: 14

CDR3 DNA: TGCAGCGTTGGAGCAGGAGGTGAAGCTTTCTTT
CDR3 protein: CSVGAGGEAFF
clone size: many
J gene: TRBJ1-1
V gene: TRBV29-1
D gene: NA
CDR3 length: 11

CDR3 DNA: TGCAGTGCTAGGTTCCTTAGCTCCTACGAGCAGTACTTC
CDR3 protein: CSARFLSSYEQYF
clone size: NA
J gene: TRBJ2-7
V gene: TRBV20-1
D gene: NA
CDR3 length: 13

CDR3 DNA: TGTGCCAGCAGCTTAACGTCGGTTGGGAGGGGCTATGGCTACACCTTC
CDR3 protein: CASSLTSVGRGYGYTF
clone size: NA
J gene: TRBJ1-2
V gene: TRBV7-9
D gene: NA
CDR3 length: 16

CDR3 DNA: TGTGCCAGCAGCTTAGTAGAGGTAGCGGGGACAGATACGCAGTATTTT
CDR3 protein: CASSLVEVAGTDTQYF
clone size: NA
J gene: TRBJ2-3
V gene: TRBV7-2
D gene: TRBD2
CDR3 length: 16

CDR3 DNA: TGTGCCACCAGCAAACAGACCACAGATACGCAGTATTTT
CDR3 protein: CATSKQTTDTQYF
clone size: few
J gene: TRBJ2-3
V gene: TRBV15
D gene: NA
CDR3 length: 13

CDR3 DNA: TGCAGTGCTCGGACAGCCGGTCAGCCCCAGCATTTT
CDR3 protein: CSARTAGQPQHF
clone size: NA
J gene: TRBJ1-5
V gene: TRBV20-1
D gene: NA
CDR3 length: 12

CDR3 DNA: TGCGCCAGCAGCCAAGATGAAGGAGTAGAGCAGTTCTTC
CDR3 protein: CASSQDEGVEQFF
clone size: many
J gene: TRBJ2-1
V gene: TRBV4-3
D gene: NA
CDR3 length: 13

CDR3 DNA: TGTGCCAGCAGCCAGATCGCCCCGAGCTCCTACAATGAGCAGTTCTTC
CDR3 protein: CASSQIAPSSYNEQFF
clone size: few
J gene: TRBJ2-1
V gene: TRBV14
D gene: NA
CDR3 length: 16

CDR3 DNA: TGTGCCAGCAGTTTTTGGGACAGGGGATCGGTCCACTTT
CDR3 protein: CASSFWDRGSVHF
clone size: NA
J gene: TRBJ1-6
V gene: TRBV12-3/TRBV12-4
D gene: TRBD1
CDR3 length: 13

CDR3 DNA: TGCAGTGCCGGGGGACTAGCGGACTACAATGAGCAGTTCTTC
CDR3 protein: CSAGGLADYNEQFF
clone size: few
J gene: TRBJ2-1
V gene: TRBV20-1
D gene: TRBD2
CDR3 length: 14

CDR3 DNA: TGCAGTGCGGAGTTAGGGGACATTCAGTACTTC
CDR3 protein: CSAELGDIQYF
clone size: NA
J gene: TRBJ2-4
V gene: TRBV20-1
D gene: NA
CDR3 length: 11

CDR3 DNA: TGCAGCGTTGAAGTGGAAAAACTGTTTTTT
CDR3 protein: CSVEVEKLFF
clone size: few
J gene: TRBJ1-4
V gene: TRBV29-1
D gene: NA
CDR3 length: 10

CDR3 DNA: TGCAGTGCTAGAACTATAACCCGGCCGGGTGTATCCTACAATGAGCAGTTCTTC
CDR3 protein: CSARTITRPGVSYNEQFF
clone size: NA
J gene: TRBJ2-1
V gene: TRBV20-1
D gene: NA
CDR3 length: 18

CDR3 DNA: TGCGCCAGCAGCCGGGGGGGTAGGGTGGTCTACGAGCAGTACTTC
CDR3 protein: CASSRGGRVVYEQYF
clone size: few
J gene: TRBJ2-7
V gene: TRBV5-1
D gene: TRBD2
CDR3 length: 15

CDR3 DNA: TGTGCCAGCAGTGAAGGGGGAAAGCAGTTCTTC
CDR3 protein: CASSEGGKQFF
clone size: NA
J gene: TRBJ2-1
V gene: TRBV6-1
D gene: NA
CDR3 length: 11

CDR3 DNA: TGTGCCAGCAGGAAATCTAGGGAACGGCAGCCCCAGCATTTT
CDR3 protein: CASRKSRERQPQHF
clone size: NA
J gene: TRBJ1-5
V gene: TRBV6-6
D gene: NA
CDR3 length: 14

CDR3 DNA: TGCGCCAGCAGCCGGACAGCAACTAATGAAAAACTGTTTTTT
CDR3 protein: CASSRTATNEKLFF
clone size: NA
J gene: TRBJ1-4
V gene: TRBV5-1
D gene: NA
CDR3 length: 14

CDR3 DNA: TGCAGTGCTAGGTGGGCCAGGGCAGATACGCAGTATTTT
CDR3 protein: CSARWARADTQYF
clone size: NA
J gene: TRBJ2-3
V gene: TRBV20-1
D gene: NA
CDR3 length: 13

CDR3 DNA: TGTGCCAGCAGCGTAGAAGGGGGACGGGGGACACCCCTCCACTTT
CDR3 protein: CASSVEGGRGTPLHF
clone size: NA
J gene: TRBJ1-6
V gene: TRBV9
D gene: NA
CDR3 length: 15

CDR3 DNA: TGTGCCAGCAGCTTAGGGGCAGGAGGCGGAAACACCATATATTTT
CDR3 protein: CASSLGAGGGNTIYF
clone size: few
J gene: TRBJ1-3
V gene: TRBV7-2
D gene: NA
CDR3 length: 15

CDR3 DNA: TGTGCCAGCGGAAGACAGCGAGCTGTGAACACTGAAGCTTTCTTT
CDR3 protein: CASGRQRAVNTEAFF
clone size: few
J gene: TRBJ1-1
V gene: TRBV12-3/TRBV12-4
D gene: NA
CDR3 length: 15

CDR3 DNA: TGCGCCAGCAGCCAAGATCTCGCTTCCTCCTCCTACGAGCAGTACTTC
CDR3 protein: CASSQDLASSSYEQYF
clone size: NA
J gene: TRBJ2-7
V gene: TRBV4-3
D gene: NA
CDR3 length: 16

CDR3 DNA: TGCAGTGCTAGTAAGAAAGAGACCCAGTACTTC
CDR3 protein: CSASKKETQYF
clone size: NA
J gene: TRBJ2-5
V gene: TRBV20-1
D gene: NA
CDR3 length: 11